One T cell receptor beta chain is described in this entry. These data belong to a study of blood T cell repertoires in COVID-19. The study recruited people aged roughly 18 to 100 years across 20 to 30 US areas. Under the authors' procedure: Scientists estimated how many nucleated cells there were by amplifying reference gene primers. Here immunoSEQ multiplex PCR was the method, and the copy in TCRdb shows in-frame clones only, minus some. D and trimming come from the DNA, and the V and J calls and clone size come from that table. Among 250,000 to 350,000 clones listed, more than 75% were seen once. The sample was PBMCs or T cells enriched from blood (not recorded which). This clonotype was obtained from a woman in her twenties or thirties who had recovered from COVID-19.

CDR3 sequence: CASSYVPGSGLNTEAFF. Here the CDR3 DNA reads TGTGCCAGCAGTTACGTGCCAGGGTCCGGTTTGAACACTGAAGCTTTCTTT. The gene calls are TRBV6-2 or TRBV6-3 and TRBJ1-1; tentative D call: TRBD1 (5 bases). Germline-derived CDR1 and CDR2 are MNHEY and SVGEGT. Trimming took off 2 bases at V and 0 bases at J, with 16 bases between the two ends. The CDR3 is made up of 17 amino acids.